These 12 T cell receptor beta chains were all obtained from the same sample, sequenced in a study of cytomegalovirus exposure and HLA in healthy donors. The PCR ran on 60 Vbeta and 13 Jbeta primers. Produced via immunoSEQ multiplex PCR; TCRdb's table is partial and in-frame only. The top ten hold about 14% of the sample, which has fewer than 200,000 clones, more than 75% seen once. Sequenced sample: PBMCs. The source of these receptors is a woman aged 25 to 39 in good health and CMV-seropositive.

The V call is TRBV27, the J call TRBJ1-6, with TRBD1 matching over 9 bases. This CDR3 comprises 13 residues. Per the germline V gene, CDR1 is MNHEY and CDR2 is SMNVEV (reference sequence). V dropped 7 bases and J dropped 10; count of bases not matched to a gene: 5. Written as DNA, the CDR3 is TGTGCCAGCATCCCGGGACAGGGATCACCCCTCCACTTT. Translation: CASIPGQGSPLHF.

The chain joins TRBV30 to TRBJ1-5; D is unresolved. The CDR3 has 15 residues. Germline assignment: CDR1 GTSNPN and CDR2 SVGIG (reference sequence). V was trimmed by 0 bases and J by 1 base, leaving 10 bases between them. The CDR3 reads CAWSVRPGSNQPQHF. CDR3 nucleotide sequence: TGTGCCTGGAGTGTACGTCCGGGAAGCAATCAGCCCCAGCATTTT. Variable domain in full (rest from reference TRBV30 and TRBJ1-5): SQTIHQWPATLVQPVGSPLSLECTVEGTSNPNLYWYRQAAGRGLQLLFYSVGIGQISSEVPQNLSASRPQDRQFILSSKKLLLSDSGFYLCAWSVRPGSNQPQHFGDGTRLSIL.

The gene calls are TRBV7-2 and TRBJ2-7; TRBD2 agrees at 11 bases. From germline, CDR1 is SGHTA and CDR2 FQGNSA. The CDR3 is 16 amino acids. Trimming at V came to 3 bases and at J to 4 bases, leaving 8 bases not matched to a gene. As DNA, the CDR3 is TGTGCCAGCAGCTTTGGTTCAGGGACTAGCGGATACGAGCAGTACTTC. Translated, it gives CASSFGSGTSGYEQYF.

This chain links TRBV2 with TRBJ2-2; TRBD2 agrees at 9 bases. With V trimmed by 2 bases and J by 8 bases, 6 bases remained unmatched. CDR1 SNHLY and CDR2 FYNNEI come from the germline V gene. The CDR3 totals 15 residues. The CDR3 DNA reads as TGTGCCAGCAGTGAATCGAGCGGGAGGACTGGGGAGCTGTTTTTT. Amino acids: CASSESSGRTGELFF.

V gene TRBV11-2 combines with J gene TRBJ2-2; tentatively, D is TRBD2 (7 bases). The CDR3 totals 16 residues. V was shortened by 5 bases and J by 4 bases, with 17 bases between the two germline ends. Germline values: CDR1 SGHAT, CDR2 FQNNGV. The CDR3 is CASSTLEGGPTGELFF. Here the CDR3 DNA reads TGTGCCAGCAGCACCCTAGAGGGGGGGCCCACCGGGGAGCTGTTTTTT.

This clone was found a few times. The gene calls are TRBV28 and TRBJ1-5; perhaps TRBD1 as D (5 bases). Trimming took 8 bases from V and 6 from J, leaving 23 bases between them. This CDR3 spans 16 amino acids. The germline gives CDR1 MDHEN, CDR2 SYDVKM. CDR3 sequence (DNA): TGTGCCAGCCTCAAACGCTGGGGGGAGAGAGGTCAGCCCCAGCATTTT. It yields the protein CASLKRWGERGQPQHF.

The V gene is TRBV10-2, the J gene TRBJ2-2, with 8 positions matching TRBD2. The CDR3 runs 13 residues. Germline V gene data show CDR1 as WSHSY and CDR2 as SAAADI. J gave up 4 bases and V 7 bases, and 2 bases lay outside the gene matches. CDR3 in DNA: TGCGCCAGCAAGACTAGCGCCACCGGGGAGCTGTTTTTT. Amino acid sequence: CASKTSATGELFF.

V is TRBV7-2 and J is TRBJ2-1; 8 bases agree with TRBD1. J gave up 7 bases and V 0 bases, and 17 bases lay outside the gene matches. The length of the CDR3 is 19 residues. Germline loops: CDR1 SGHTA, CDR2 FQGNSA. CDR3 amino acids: CASSLAPPSGQGASNEQFF. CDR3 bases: TGTGCCAGCAGCTTAGCCCCGCCAAGTGGGCAGGGGGCGAGTAATGAGCAGTTCTTC.

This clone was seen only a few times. The CDR3 reads CASSYSTGNSYEQYF. CDR3 DNA: TGTGCCAGCAGTTACTCGACAGGAAACTCCTACGAGCAGTACTTC. The chain is built from TRBV6-5 and TRBJ2-7; TRBD1 might be the D (6 bases). Between the trimmed V and J ends, which lost 0 bases and 0 bases, there was a span of 9 bases. There are 15 residues in the CDR3. From germline, CDR1 is MNHEY and CDR2 SVGAGI.

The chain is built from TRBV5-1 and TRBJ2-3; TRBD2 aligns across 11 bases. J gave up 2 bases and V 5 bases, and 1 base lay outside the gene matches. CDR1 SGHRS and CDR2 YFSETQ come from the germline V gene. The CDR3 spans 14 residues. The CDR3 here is CASRLAGATDTQYF. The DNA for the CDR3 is TGCGCCAGCAGACTAGCGGGGGCCACAGATACGCAGTATTTT.

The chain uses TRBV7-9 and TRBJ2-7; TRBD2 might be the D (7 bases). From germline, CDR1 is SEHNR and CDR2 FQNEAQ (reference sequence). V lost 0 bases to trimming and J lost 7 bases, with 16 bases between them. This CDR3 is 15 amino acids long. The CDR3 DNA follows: TGTGCCAGCAGCTTAGCTCGTGCGGGGGCGCAGGAGCAGTACTTC. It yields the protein CASSLARAGAQEQYF.

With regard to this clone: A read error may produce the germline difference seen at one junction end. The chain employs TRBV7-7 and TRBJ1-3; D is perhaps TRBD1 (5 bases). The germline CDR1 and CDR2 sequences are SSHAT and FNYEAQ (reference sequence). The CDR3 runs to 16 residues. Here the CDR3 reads CASSKGLLGSGNTIYF. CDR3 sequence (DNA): TGTGCTAGCAGCAAGGGACTTTTGGGCTCTGGAAACACCATATATTTT. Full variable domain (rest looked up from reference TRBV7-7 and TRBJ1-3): GAGVSQSPRYKVTKRGQDVTLRCDPISSHATLYWYQQALGQGPEFLTYFNYEAQPDKSGLPSDRFSAERPEGSISTLTIQRTEQRDSAMYRCASSKGLLGSGNTIYFGEGSWLTVV.